This T cell receptor (beta chain) was retrieved from a study of OX40 agonist ivuxolimab in advanced cancers. For the study in its entirety: Ivuxolimab was a fully human IgG2 agonistic monoclonal antibody targeting the costimulatory receptor OX40 (CD134). Prior anti-PD-1, anti-PD-L1 or anti-CTLA-4 therapy was permitted, and approximately 41% of dose-escalation patients had received checkpoint inhibitors. The monotherapy dose-escalation portion (N ≈ 50 patients) of the phase I ivuxolimab trial is reported in the paper. The point of sequencing TCRbeta in the periphery was to test whether ivuxolimab changed TCR sequence diversity and drove clonal T-cell expansion. In the dose-escalation cohort, 75% to 90% of patients were male, and the mean age was around 60 years with a range of about 20 to 79. Intravenous ivuxolimab was administered to patients every 2 weeks at six dose levels: 0.01, 0.1, 0.3, 1.5, 3 and 10 mg/kg. Of the approximately 50 dose-escalation patients, hepatocellular carcinoma was present in approximately 20, melanoma in some 15, renal cell carcinoma in 9 and head and neck cancer in 9. Partial responses were achieved by three dose-escalation patients, of whom one had hepatocellular carcinoma and two had cutaneous melanoma.

Clipping removes 7 bases from V and 4 bases from J, with 13 as the unmatched junction base count. The germline V gene specifies SGHRS as CDR1 and YFSETQ as CDR2. Spanning cysteine to phenylalanine, the CDR3 consists of 15 amino acids. CDR3 DNA only is kept here, 45 bases in frame from base 1. The trial excluded patients who had a history of autoimmune disease or who were on systemic immunosuppression. Peripheral blood for TCR sequencing was collected from all dose cohorts at baseline, on cycle 4 day 1, and on cycle 7 day 1. Samples came from an open-label, multicenter, first-in-human phase I dose-escalation trial of ivuxolimab. Adults with locally advanced or metastatic melanoma, renal cell, hepatocellular, or head and neck squamous cell carcinoma were enrolled in the trial. Before TCR sequencing, CD4+ T cells and CD8+ T cells were sorted from peripheral blood as separate populations. Study-level results and caveats: The antigen specificity of the peripheral T cells that underwent clonal expansion was not determined. Low levels of normalized T-cell clonal expansion were also shown by some nonresponding patients. At doses from 0.1 to 3.0 mg/kg, clonal expansion was seen in both CD4+ and CD8+ blood T cells between baseline and week 6. In the 0.1-3.0 mg/kg groups, partial responders were among the patients with the lowest normalized peripheral clonal expansion, particularly in CD8+ T cells. After ivuxolimab, CD8+ T cells had more expanded clones than CD4+ T cells on average.

To sequence the TCRbeta CDR3 region, genomic DNA was isolated from the sorted cells. The immunoSEQ Assay was used for sequencing of TCRbeta CDR3 regions. The clones in this table, taken by TCRdb from immuneACCESS, are in-frame only. Not every clone is retained; where verified, under half of the shortfall comes from an unresolved V gene, and the cause of the rest is unknown. Here the sample has 90,000 or so clones; 75% to 90% occur a single time. The ten largest account for 0.3% to 0.4% of the sample. Concerning this clone itself: The antigen this receptor binds is unknown. No base qualities exist here, and no much larger clone lies one base off it.

The specimen comprised CD4+ or CD8+ T cells sorted from blood, sampled in a trial of the OX40 agonist ivuxolimab. The source of this sequence is an adult with an advanced solid tumor such as melanoma, head and neck, liver or kidney cancer. The V gene is TRBV5-1 and the J gene is TRBJ2-5; the central 7 bases match TRBD2. The CDR3 loop reads CASQVGGSGPETQYF. The sequence in DNA is TGCGCCAGCCAAGTCGGCGGGAGTGGTCCAGAGACCCAGTACTTC.